Listed below are T cell receptor beta chains from one sample, sequenced in a study of blood T cell repertoires in COVID-19. This table comes from immunoSEQ multiplex PCR, and its TCRdb copy is limited to in-frame clones, with some not included. This table holds 200,000 or so clones, roughly four fifths found once. Sequencing was done on a sample of peripheral blood. The source is a human donor with acute or convalescent COVID-19. The donor label of this sample is uncertain. Each CDR3 is given with its conserved first and last residue. D genes are given only for firm matches. Part of the rows lack a size; the others show once, few, many or a class for expanded clones.

13	TRBV3-1/TRBV3-2	.	TRBJ2-3	.	CASSLGLADTQYF	TGTGCCAGCAGCCTGGGCTTGGCTGATACGCAGTATTTT
19	TRBV7-6	TRBD2	TRBJ2-7	.	CASSPGAGLAGGFSGEQYF	TGTGCCAGCAGCCCTGGTGCGGGACTAGCGGGGGGGTTTTCGGGCGAGCAGTACTTC
14	TRBV5-1	.	TRBJ1-1	.	CASSLASVNTEAFF	TGCGCCAGCAGCTTGGCCTCAGTGAACACTGAAGCTTTCTTT
13	TRBV6-5	.	TRBJ2-1	.	CASRRIADNEQFF	TGTGCCAGCAGGCGCATAGCGGACAATGAGCAGTTCTTC
14	TRBV6-5	.	TRBJ1-2	many	CASRPTVTNYGYTF	TGTGCCAGCAGACCGACAGTCACTAACTATGGCTACACCTTC
15	TRBV7-2	.	TRBJ2-1	.	CASSPMRLMNNEQFF	TGTGCCAGCAGCCCTATGCGACTGATGAACAATGAGCAGTTCTTC
15	TRBV28	.	TRBJ1-3	.	CASSLTGGPGNTIYF	TGTGCCAGCAGTTTGACGGGGGGGCCTGGAAACACCATATATTTT
14	TRBV6-2/TRBV6-3	.	TRBJ2-7	.	CASSYGGKTYEQYF	TGTGCCAGCAGTTACGGCGGGAAGACCTACGAGCAGTACTTC
15	TRBV3-1/TRBV3-2	.	TRBJ2-3	once	CASSLFSTSTDTQYF	TGTGCCAGCAGCCTATTCTCCACTAGCACAGATACGCAGTATTTT
14	TRBV27	.	TRBJ2-7	.	CASSLWTQGHEQYF	TGTGCCAGCAGTTTATGGACACAGGGCCACGAGCAGTACTTC
15	TRBV4-2	TRBD1	TRBJ1-1	.	CASSPGQGANTEAFF	TGTGCCAGCAGCCCGGGACAGGGAGCGAACACTGAAGCTTTCTTT
16	TRBV27	TRBD1	TRBJ1-2	.	CASRGLQGAGYYGYTF	TGTGCCAGCAGGGGCCTTCAGGGGGCAGGATACTATGGCTACACCTTC
13	TRBV5-4	TRBD1	TRBJ2-3	.	CASSLTGGDTQYF	TGTGCCAGCAGCTTAACAGGGGGGGATACGCAGTATTTT
11	TRBV7-5	.	TRBJ1-2	.	CVRSLASGYTF	TGTGTCAGAAGCTTAGCCAGTGGCTACACCTTC
15	TRBV6-5	.	TRBJ1-4	.	CASSYSPGAGEKLFF	TGTGCCAGCAGTTACTCGCCCGGGGCGGGAGAAAAACTGTTTTTT
17	TRBV19	TRBD1	TRBJ2-1	.	CASSIDRLGQGKDEQFF	TGTGCCAGTAGTATAGATCGTCTCGGACAGGGGAAGGATGAGCAGTTCTTC
15	TRBV18	TRBD1	TRBJ2-7	.	CASSPGRQGTYEQYF	TGTGCCAGCTCACCAGGGAGACAGGGGACATACGAGCAGTACTTC
17	TRBV3-1/TRBV3-2	.	TRBJ1-2	.	CASSQESSGASNYGYTF	TGTGCCAGCAGCCAAGAATCTTCGGGAGCCTCTAACTATGGCTACACCTTC
14	TRBV6-5	.	TRBJ1-5	.	CASSYRPGFQPQHF	TGTGCCAGCAGTTATCGGCCAGGGTTTCAGCCCCAGCATTTT
15	TRBV6-5	TRBD1	TRBJ1-1	once	CASSYSGTGTTEAFF	TGTGCCAGCAGTTACTCTGGGACAGGGACGACTGAAGCTTTCTTT
15	TRBV6-6	.	TRBJ1-1	.	CASSYSRSQGTEAFF	TGTGCCAGCAGTTACTCGAGAAGCCAGGGGACTGAAGCTTTCTTT
14	TRBV27	.	TRBJ2-5	.	CASSARDGEETQYF	TGTGCCAGCAGTGCCCGCGACGGGGAAGAGACCCAGTACTTC
16	TRBV15	.	TRBJ1-5	.	CATSRDLVPGDRPQHF	TGTGCCACCAGCAGAGATTTGGTCCCAGGGGATCGGCCCCAGCATTTT
13	TRBV6-1	.	TRBJ2-2	.	CASSPLIAGELFF	TGTGCCAGCAGCCCCCTGATAGCCGGGGAGCTGTTTTTT
15	TRBV11-2	TRBD2	TRBJ2-5	.	CASSVSASGIETQYF	TGTGCCAGCAGCGTCAGCGCTAGCGGGATAGAGACCCAGTACTTC
14	TRBV7-7	.	TRBJ2-5	.	CASSPGTLQETQYF	TGTGCCAGCAGCCCCGGGACTCTACAAGAGACCCAGTACTTC
14	TRBV7-2	.	TRBJ1-2	.	CASSSEENSYGYTF	TGTGCCAGCAGCTCCGAGGAGAACTCCTATGGCTACACCTTC
16	TRBV5-1	TRBD1	TRBJ2-5	.	CASSPGGTGGMKTQYF	TGCGCCAGCAGCCCAGGAGGGACAGGGGGCATGAAGACCCAGTACTTC
14	TRBV28	TRBD1	TRBJ1-2	.	CASSPDRVSYGYTF	TGTGCCAGCAGTCCGGACAGGGTGAGCTATGGCTACACCTTC
17	TRBV7-9	.	TRBJ2-3	.	CASSPELGRDGSDTQYF	TGTGCCAGCAGCCCCGAGTTAGGGCGGGACGGGTCAGATACGCAGTATTTT
15	TRBV3-1/TRBV3-2	.	TRBJ1-1	.	CASSQDSGARTEAFF	TGTGCCAGCAGCCAAGATTCAGGGGCGAGGACTGAAGCTTTCTTT
15	TRBV18	.	TRBJ2-4	.	CASSPVLAEYNIQYF	TGTGCCAGCTCACCGGTACTAGCCGAGTATAACATTCAGTACTTC
13	TRBV18	.	TRBJ2-5	.	CASSPTRQETQYF	TGTGCCAGCTCACCGACAAGGCAAGAGACCCAGTACTTC
15	TRBV6-1	TRBD1	TRBJ1-4	once	CASSEAGTGGGKLFF	TGTGCCAGCAGTGAAGCCGGGACAGGGGGTGGAAAACTGTTTTTT
14	TRBV28	.	TRBJ1-3	few	CASSLADSGNTIYF	TGTGCCAGCAGTTTGGCAGACTCTGGAAACACCATATATTTT
16	TRBV7-8	TRBD1	TRBJ2-1	many	CASSFIRKGQGNEQFF	TGTGCCAGCAGCTTCATCAGGAAGGGACAGGGCAATGAGCAGTTCTTC
17	TRBV13	TRBD2	TRBJ2-1	.	CASSFTASGSRYNEQFF	TGTGCCAGCAGCTTCACGGCTAGCGGGAGTCGATACAATGAGCAGTTCTTC
14	TRBV27	.	TRBJ2-7	.	CASSFTVLAYEQYF	TGTGCCAGCAGTTTTACAGTCCTAGCGTACGAGCAGTACTTC
14	TRBV10-3	.	TRBJ1-1	.	CAISPGTTNTEAFF	TGTGCCATCAGTCCCGGGACAACAAACACTGAAGCTTTCTTT
15	TRBV19	TRBD1	TRBJ1-5	.	CASNRDRGSNQPQHF	TGTGCCAGTAACCGGGACAGGGGAAGCAATCAGCCCCAGCATTTT
12	TRBV29-1	.	TRBJ1-4	.	CSAGEAREKLFF	TGCAGCGCCGGGGAGGCGAGGGAAAAACTGTTTTTT
15	TRBV5-1	TRBD1	TRBJ2-5	.	CASSLFGTAQETQYF	TGCGCCAGCAGCTTGTTTGGGACAGCCCAAGAGACCCAGTACTTC
15	TRBV5-1	.	TRBJ1-1	.	CASSLEAARNTEAFF	TGCGCCAGCAGCTTGGAGGCAGCGCGGAACACTGAAGCTTTCTTT
14	TRBV5-4	.	TRBJ1-1	few	CASSLKGGNTEAFF	TGTGCCAGCAGCTTGAAGGGAGGGAACACTGAAGCTTTCTTT
15	TRBV28	.	TRBJ1-6	once	CASSPTGLWNSPLHF	TGTGCCAGCAGTCCCACAGGGTTATGGAATTCACCCCTCCACTTT
15	TRBV15	TRBD1	TRBJ1-4	.	CATSRDQGDNEKLFF	TGTGCCACCAGCAGAGATCAGGGGGATAATGAAAAACTGTTTTTT
17	TRBV7-9	TRBD1	TRBJ1-6	.	CASSLGKDRPYNSPLHF	TGTGCCAGCAGCTTGGGCAAGGACAGGCCATATAATTCACCCCTCCACTTT
16	TRBV6-6	.	TRBJ2-7	.	CASSYSAGRGSYEQYF	TGTGCCAGCAGTTACTCTGCCGGACGGGGGTCCTACGAGCAGTACTTC
15	TRBV24-1	.	TRBJ2-5	once	CATSGTGTPQETQYF	TGTGCCACCAGTGGAACAGGGACCCCCCAAGAGACCCAGTACTTC
19	TRBV19	TRBD1	TRBJ2-4	.	CASSAETGTESLAKNIQYF	TGTGCCAGTAGTGCCGAGACCGGGACAGAGTCACTAGCCAAAAACATTCAGTACTTC